A selection of T cell receptor beta chains follows, all from one sample in a study of shared clonotypes between healthy human individuals. Assay used: immunoSEQ multiplex PCR; TCRdb lists only in-frame clones, some missing. This table holds approximately 2.1 million clones, 93% found once. Material for sequencing was naive CD4+ T cells from PBMCs. The receptors stem from a young man in good health. Some clones in this sample may be carry-over from other donors' samples. Both conserved end residues are part of each CDR3. Each record gives: J gene, clone size, V gene, D gene, CDR3 protein, CDR3 DNA. The D gene is left open where the match is weak. Size is stated for part of the rows, as once, few or many counts, or as a class when the clone is expanded.

TRBJ2-7,NA,TRBV10-3,NA,CALAPRRSYEQYF,TGTGCCCTCGCCCCGCGGCGCTCCTACGAGCAGTACTTC
TRBJ2-1,NA,TRBV9,NA,CASSVTPFHEQFF,TGTGCCAGCAGCGTGACACCTTTCCATGAGCAGTTCTTC
TRBJ2-5,NA,TRBV5-1,NA,CASSSGQQETQYF,TGCGCCAGCAGCTCCGGACAACAAGAGACCCAGTACTTC
TRBJ2-7,NA,TRBV5-1,TRBD2,CASSPRTSGSYEQYF,TGCGCCAGCAGTCCACGGACTAGCGGATCCTACGAGCAGTACTTC
TRBJ2-7,NA,TRBV4-1,NA,CAAAKEDFYEQYF,TGCGCCGCAGCCAAGGAGGACTTCTACGAGCAGTACTTC
TRBJ2-1,NA,TRBV7-2,NA,CASSLMRLLTNEQFF,TGTGCCAGCAGCTTGATGCGTCTACTTACCAATGAGCAGTTCTTC
TRBJ2-1,once,TRBV27,NA,CASSPLALSYNEQFF,TGTGCCAGCAGTCCCCTAGCCCTCTCCTACAATGAGCAGTTCTTC
TRBJ1-3,NA,TRBV6-1,NA,CASSELLQISGNTIYF,TGTGCCAGCAGTGAATTGCTACAGATCTCTGGAAACACCATATATTTT
TRBJ1-2,NA,TRBV25-1,NA,CASSVLGGVRGYTF,TGTGCCAGCAGTGTTTTGGGGGGCGTGAGGGGCTACACCTTC
TRBJ1-1,once,TRBV4-3,TRBD1,CASSQDWTGTMNTEAFF,TGCGCCAGCAGCCAAGATTGGACAGGGACCATGAACACTGAAGCTTTCTTT